The TCR beta chain described here comes from a study of post-analysis software for immune sequencing data. With regard to this clonotype: The antigen remains unidentified.

Unique-molecular-identifier-tagged TCR beta cDNA libraries were used. TCRdb passed the PCR reads through MiXCR, listing each CDR3 protein once. The table includes around 440,000 distinct CDR3 sequences, roughly 45% detected once. Notes on the study in general: A few TRBV segments, TRBV5-6, TRBV5-1 and TRBV20-1 among them, were found more frequent in patients than controls.

The CDR3 extends over 13 amino acids. Trimming took off 3 bases at V and 1 base at J, with 9 bases between the two ends. From germline, CDR1 is DFQATT and CDR2 SNEGSKA (reference sequence). This rearrangement joins TRBV20-1 to TRBJ1-1; no clear D gene. The specimen sequenced was blood. The sequence was collected from a girl aged 10 to 17 with multiple sclerosis. The CDR3 DNA is TGCAGTGCTAGTCGGCAAGGGAACACTGAAGCTTTCTTT. It specifies CSASRQGNTEAFF.